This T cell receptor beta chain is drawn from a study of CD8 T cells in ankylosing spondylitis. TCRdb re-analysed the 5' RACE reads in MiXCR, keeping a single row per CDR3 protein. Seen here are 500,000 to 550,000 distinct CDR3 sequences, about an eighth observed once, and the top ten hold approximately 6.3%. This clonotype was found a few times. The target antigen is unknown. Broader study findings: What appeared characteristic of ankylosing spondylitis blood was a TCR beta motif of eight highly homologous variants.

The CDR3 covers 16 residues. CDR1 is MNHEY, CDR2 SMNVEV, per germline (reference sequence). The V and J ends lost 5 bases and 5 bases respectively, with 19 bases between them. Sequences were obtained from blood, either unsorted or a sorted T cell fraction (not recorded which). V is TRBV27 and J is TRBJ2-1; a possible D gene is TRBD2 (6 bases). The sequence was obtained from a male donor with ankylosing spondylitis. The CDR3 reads CASSILAGLPNNEQFF. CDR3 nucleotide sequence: TGTGCCAGCAGTATACTGGCGGGACTGCCTAACAATGAGCAGTTCTTC.